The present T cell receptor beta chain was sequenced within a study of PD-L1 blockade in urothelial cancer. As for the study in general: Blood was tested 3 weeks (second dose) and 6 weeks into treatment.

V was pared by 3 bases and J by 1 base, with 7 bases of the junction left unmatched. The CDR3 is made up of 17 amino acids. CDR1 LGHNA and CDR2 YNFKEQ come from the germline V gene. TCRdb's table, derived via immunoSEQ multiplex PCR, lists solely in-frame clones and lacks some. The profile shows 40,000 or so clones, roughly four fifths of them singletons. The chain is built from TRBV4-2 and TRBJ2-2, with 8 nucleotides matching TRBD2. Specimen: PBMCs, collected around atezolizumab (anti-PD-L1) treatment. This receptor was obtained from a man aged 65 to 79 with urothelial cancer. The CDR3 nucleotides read TGTGCCAGCAGCCACCCCGGGGGGGGACAGAACACCGGGGAGCTGTTTTTT. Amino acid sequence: CASSHPGGGQNTGELFF.